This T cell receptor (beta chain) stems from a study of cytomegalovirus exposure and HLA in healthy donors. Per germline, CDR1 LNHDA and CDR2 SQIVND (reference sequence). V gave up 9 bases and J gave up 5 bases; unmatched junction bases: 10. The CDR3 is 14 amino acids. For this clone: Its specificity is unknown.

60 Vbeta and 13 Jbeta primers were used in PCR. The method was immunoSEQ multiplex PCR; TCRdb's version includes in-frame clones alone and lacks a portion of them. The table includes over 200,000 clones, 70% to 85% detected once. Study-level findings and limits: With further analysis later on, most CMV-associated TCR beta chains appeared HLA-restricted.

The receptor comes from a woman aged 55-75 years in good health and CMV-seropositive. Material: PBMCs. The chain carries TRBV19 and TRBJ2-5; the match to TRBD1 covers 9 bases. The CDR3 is CASSATGGRETQYF. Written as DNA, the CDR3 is TGTGCCAGCTCGGCGACAGGGGGACGGGAGACCCAGTACTTC. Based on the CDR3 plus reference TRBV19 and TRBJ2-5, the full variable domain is DGGITQSPKYLFRKEGQNVTLSCEQNLNHDAMYWYRQDPGQGLRLIYYSQIVNDFQKGDIAEGYSVSREKKESFPLTVTSAQKNPTAFYLCASSATGGRETQYFGPGTRLLVL.